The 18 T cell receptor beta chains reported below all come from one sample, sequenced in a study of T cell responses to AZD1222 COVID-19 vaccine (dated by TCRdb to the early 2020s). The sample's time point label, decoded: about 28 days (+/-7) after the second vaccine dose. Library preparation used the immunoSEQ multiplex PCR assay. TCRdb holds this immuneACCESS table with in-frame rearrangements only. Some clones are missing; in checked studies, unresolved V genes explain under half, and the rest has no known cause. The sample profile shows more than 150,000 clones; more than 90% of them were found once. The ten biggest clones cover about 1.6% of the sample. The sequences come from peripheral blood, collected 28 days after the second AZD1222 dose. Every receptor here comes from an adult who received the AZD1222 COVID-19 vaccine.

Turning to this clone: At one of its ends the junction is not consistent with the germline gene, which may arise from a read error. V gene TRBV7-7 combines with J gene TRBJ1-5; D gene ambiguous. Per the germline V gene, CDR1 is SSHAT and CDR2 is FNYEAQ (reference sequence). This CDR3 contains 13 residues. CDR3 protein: CASSLAADQPQHF. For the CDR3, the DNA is TGTGCTAGCAGCTTAGCGGCCGATCAGCCCCAGCATTTT.

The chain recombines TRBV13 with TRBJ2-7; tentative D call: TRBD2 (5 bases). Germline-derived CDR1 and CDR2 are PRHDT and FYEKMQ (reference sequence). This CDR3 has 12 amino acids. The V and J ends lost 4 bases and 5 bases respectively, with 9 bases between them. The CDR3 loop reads CASSSLGNEQYF. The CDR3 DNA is TGTGCCAGCAGCTCACTAGGAAACGAGCAGTACTTC.

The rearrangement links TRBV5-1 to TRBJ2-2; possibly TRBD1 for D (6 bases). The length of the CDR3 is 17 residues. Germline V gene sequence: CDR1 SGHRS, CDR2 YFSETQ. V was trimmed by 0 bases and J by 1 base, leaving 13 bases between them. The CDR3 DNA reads TGCGCCAGCAGCTTGGGTCACCGGGACAAGAACACCGGGGAGCTGTTTTTT. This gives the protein CASSLGHRDKNTGELFF.

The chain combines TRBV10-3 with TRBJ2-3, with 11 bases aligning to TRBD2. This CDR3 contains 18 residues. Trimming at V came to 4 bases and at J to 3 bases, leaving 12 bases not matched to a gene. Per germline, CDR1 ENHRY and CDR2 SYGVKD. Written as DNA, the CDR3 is TGTGCCATCAGTGCTTTAACTAGCGGGAGTAGATTGACAGATACGCAGTATTTT. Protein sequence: CAISALTSGSRLTDTQYF.

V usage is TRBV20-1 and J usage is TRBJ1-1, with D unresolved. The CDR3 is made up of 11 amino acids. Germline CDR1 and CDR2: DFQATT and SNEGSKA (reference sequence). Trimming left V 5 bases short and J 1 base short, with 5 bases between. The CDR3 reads CSALGNTEAFF. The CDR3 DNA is TGCAGTGCTTTGGGGAACACTGAAGCTTTCTTT.

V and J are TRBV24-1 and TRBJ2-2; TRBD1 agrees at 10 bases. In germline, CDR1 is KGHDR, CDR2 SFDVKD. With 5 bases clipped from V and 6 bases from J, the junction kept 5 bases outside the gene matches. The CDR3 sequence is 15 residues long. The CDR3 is CATSVGTGVAGELFF. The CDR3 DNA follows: TGTGCCACCAGTGTGGGGACAGGGGTCGCCGGGGAGCTGTTTTTT.

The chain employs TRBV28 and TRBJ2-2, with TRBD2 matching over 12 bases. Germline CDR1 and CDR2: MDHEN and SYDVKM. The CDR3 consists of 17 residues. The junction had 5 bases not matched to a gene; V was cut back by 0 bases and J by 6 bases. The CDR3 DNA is TGTGCCAGCAGTTTATGGGGCCTAGCGGGAGGGCCCGGGGAGCTGTTTTTT. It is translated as CASSLWGLAGGPGELFF.

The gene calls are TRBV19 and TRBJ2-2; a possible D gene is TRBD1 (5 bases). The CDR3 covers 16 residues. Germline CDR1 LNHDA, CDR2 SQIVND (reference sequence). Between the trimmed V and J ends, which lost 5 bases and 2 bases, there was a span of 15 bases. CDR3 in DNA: TGTGCCAGTAGTCTGCGGCAGGGCCCAAACACCGGGGAGCTGTTTTTT. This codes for CASSLRQGPNTGELFF.

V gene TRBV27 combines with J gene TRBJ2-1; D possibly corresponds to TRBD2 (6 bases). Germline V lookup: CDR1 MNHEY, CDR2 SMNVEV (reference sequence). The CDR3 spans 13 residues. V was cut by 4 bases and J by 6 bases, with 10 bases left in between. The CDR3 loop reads CASSWTIANEQFF. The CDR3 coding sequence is TGTGCCAGCAGTTGGACTATAGCCAATGAGCAGTTCTTC.

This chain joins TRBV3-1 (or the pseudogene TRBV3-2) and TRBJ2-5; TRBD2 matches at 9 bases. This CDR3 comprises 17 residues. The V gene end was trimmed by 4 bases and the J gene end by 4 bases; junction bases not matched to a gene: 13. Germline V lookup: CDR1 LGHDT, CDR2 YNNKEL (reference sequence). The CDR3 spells CASSPGRGLAGRETQYF. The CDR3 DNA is TGTGCCAGCAGCCCCGGACGGGGACTAGCTGGTAGAGAGACCCAGTACTTC.

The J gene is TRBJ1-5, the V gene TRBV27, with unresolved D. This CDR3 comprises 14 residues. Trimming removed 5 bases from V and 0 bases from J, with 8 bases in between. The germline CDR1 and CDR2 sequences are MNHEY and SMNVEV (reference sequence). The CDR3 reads CASSSGYSNQPQHF. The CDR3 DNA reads TGTGCCAGCAGTAGCGGGTATAGCAATCAGCCCCAGCATTTT.

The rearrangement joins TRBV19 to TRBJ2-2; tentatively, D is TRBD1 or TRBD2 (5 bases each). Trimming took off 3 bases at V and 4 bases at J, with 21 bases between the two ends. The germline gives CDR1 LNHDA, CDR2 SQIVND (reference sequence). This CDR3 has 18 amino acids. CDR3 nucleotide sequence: TGTGCCAGTAGTATTGGTCTGGGGGTTGCGGCATTCACCGGGGAGCTGTTTTTT. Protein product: CASSIGLGVAAFTGELFF.

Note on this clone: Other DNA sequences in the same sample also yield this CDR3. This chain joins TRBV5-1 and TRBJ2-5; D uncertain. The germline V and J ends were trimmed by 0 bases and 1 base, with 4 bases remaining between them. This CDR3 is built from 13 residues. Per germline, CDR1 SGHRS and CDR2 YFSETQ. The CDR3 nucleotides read TGCGCCAGCAGCTTGGGGCCCCAAGAGACCCAGTACTTC. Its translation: CASSLGPQETQYF.

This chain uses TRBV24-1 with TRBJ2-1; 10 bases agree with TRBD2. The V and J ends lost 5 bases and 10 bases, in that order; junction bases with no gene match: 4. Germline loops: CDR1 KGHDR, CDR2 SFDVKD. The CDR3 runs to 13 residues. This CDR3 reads CATSGGGLAEQFF. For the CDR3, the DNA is TGTGCCACCAGTGGGGGGGGACTAGCGGAGCAGTTCTTC.

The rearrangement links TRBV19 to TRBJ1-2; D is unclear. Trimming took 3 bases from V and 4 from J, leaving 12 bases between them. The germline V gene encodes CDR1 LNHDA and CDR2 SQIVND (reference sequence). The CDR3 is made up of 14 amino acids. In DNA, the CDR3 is TGTGCCAGTAGTATGGACCGGGTCTCCTATGGCTACACCTTC. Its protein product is CASSMDRVSYGYTF.

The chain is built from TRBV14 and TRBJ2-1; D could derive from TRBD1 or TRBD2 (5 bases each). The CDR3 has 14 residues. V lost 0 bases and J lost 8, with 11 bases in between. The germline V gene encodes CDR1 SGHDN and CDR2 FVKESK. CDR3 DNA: TGTGCCAGCAGCCAAGATTGGGACGGCGATGAGCAGTTCTTC. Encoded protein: CASSQDWDGDEQFF. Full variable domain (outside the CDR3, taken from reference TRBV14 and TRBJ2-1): EAGVTQFPSHSVIEKGQTVTLRCDPISGHDNLYWYRRVMGKEIKFLLHFVKESKQDESGMPNNRFLAERTGGTYSTLKVQPAELEDSGVYFCASSQDWDGDEQFFGPGTRLTVL.

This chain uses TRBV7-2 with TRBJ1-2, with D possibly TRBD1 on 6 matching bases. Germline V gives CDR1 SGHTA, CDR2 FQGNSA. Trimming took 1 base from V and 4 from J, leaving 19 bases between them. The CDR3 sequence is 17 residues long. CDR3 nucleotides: TGTGCCAGCAGCTTAGAGTCAGGGGTGGTTGTAGGCTATGGCTACACCTTC. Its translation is CASSLESGVVVGYGYTF.

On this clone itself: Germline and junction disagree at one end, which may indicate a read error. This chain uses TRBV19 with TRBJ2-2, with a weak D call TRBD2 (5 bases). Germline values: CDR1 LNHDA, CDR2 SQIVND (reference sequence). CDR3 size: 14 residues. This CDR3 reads CASTAASNTRELFF. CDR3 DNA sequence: TGTGCCAGTACCGCGGCTAGCAACACCAGGGAGCTGTTTTTT.